The clone carrying this TCR beta chain was picked up a small number of times. Its matching antigen is unknown. Alongside a J-beta primer mix, a sample-barcoded 5' primer served in a second PCR lasting roughly 6 to 11 cycles. TCRdb reanalysed the 5' RACE reads using MiXCR and keeps one entry per CDR3 protein. The sample yields about 800,000 distinct CDR3 sequences, 25% seen once. These data belong to a study of blood T cells in healthy people across ages. Broader study findings: Those diversity estimates obtained from one million T cells were thought to be underestimates. Diversity of TCR beta correlated strongly with naive T cell percentage. Compared with aged donors, long-lived donors showed fewer expanded clones, suggesting selection.

These same records also appear under a second study, on T cells of mothers and their children. That report notes: Detection of persistent microchimeric T cell clones did not occur.

The source of this sequence is a boy younger than 18 in good health. Sequenced material: blood.

CDR3 nucleotides: TGTGCCAGCAGTTTAGACAGGGGATGGGGAGATGAAAAACTGTTTTTT. This encodes CASSLDRGWGDEKLFF. The V call is TRBV12-3 or TRBV12-4, the J call TRBJ1-4; 7 nucleotides align to TRBD1. V lost 1 base, J lost 6 bases, and 8 bases stayed unmatched. This CDR3 has 16 amino acids.